One TCR beta chain is described in this entry. This entry is derived from a study of T-cell memory formation after mild COVID-19. Each CDR3 protein gets one entry after TCRdb re-called the 5' RACE reads with MiXCR. Here the sample spans fewer than 300,000 distinct CDR3 sequences, 15% to 20% being singletons. This CDR3 is 13 amino acids long. Trimming pared 3 bases from V and 7 bases from J, leaving 7 bases between. Germline CDR1 and CDR2: MNHEY and SMNVEV (reference sequence). This clonotype was sampled from a man aged 18-30 years who had mild COVID-19 (a few samples of this study predate the infection). Cell type and time point are not known. Sequencing used PBMCs or a T cell subset sorted from them (not recorded which). This chain connects TRBV27 to TRBJ1-6; no clear D gene. CDR3 residues: CASSFVGNSPLHF. In DNA form, the CDR3 reads TGTGCCAGCAGTTTTGTCGGAAATTCACCCCTCCACTTT.